This T cell receptor beta chain appears in the sequencing data of a study of cytomegalovirus exposure and HLA in healthy donors. General study results and limits: HLA restriction was apparent for most CMV-associated TCR beta chains in a later analysis.

A word on this clone: Its antigen is as yet unknown.

V lost 5 bases, J lost 1 base, and 8 bases stayed unmatched. Germline lookup yields CDR1 SGHTA and CDR2 FQGNSA. CDR3 length equals 16 residues. This PCR relied on a set of 60 Vbeta primers and 13 Jbeta primers. Here immunoSEQ multiplex PCR was the method, and the copy in TCRdb shows in-frame clones only, minus some. The repertoire holds around 52,000 clones, with approximately 83% as singletons. The chain uses TRBV7-2 and TRBJ2-3; 8 positions agree with TRBD1. The sequence was obtained from a man aged 40-55 years in good health and CMV-seronegative. The sample consisted of PBMCs. CDR3: CASSPKSGQGTDTQYF. Here the CDR3 DNA reads TGTGCCAGCAGCCCAAAATCGGGACAGGGCACAGATACGCAGTATTTT. Full variable domain (remainder filled in from reference TRBV7-2 and TRBJ2-3): GAGVSQSPSNKVTEKGKDVELRCDPISGHTALYWYRQSLGQGLEFLIYFQGNSAPDKSGLPSDRFSAERTGGSVSTLTIQRTQQEDSAVYLCASSPKSGQGTDTQYFGPGTRLTVL.